Sequencing of this TCR beta chain was carried out in a study of blood T cells in healthy people across ages. Samples each had at least 5.5 micrograms of total RNA extracted. This clonotype was picked up a small number of times. One junction end does not reproduce the germline sequence, and a read error may be involved. In germline, CDR1 is LGHNA, CDR2 YNFKEQ. CDR3 size: 13 residues. The authors ran a second PCR of 7 to 11 cycles using a sample-barcoded 5' primer and a J-beta primer mix. MiXCR, run by TCRdb on the 5' RACE reads, gives a single entry per CDR3 protein. Of about 830,000 distinct CDR3 sequences in the sample, 62% are singletons; the top ten hold around a quarter.

The sequencing sample was made of blood. This clonotype originated in a man aged 25-45 years in good health. This rearrangement joins TRBV4-2 to TRBJ2-4; D not resolved. The assigned J gene may be wrong: the sequence end matches TRBJ2-5 better. In DNA form, the CDR3 reads TGTGCCAGCGGCCAGAACGGCGGAGAGACCCAGTACTTC. Protein sequence: CASGQNGGETQYF.